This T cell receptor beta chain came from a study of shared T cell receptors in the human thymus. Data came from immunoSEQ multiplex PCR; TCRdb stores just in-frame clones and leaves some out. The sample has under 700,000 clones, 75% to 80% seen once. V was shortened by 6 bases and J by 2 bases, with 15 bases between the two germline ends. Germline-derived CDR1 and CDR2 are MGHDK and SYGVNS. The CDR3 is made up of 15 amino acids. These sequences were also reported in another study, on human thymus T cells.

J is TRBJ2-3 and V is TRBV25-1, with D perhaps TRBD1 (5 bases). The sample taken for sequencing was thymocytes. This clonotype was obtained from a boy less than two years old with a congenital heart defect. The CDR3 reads CASSASRQLTDTQYF. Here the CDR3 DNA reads TGTGCCAGCAGCGCATCCCGACAGCTCACAGATACGCAGTATTTT.